The 13 T cell receptor beta chains below all came from one sample that was sequenced in a study of T cells in lung cancer brain metastases. Some clones are missing from TCRdb's copy, which holds only in-frame ones; the method was immunoSEQ multiplex PCR. Among more than 550 clones listed, 80% to 95% were seen once. Sequenced sample: tumor tissue from a brain metastasis. These receptors came from a woman between 50 and 59 years old with non-small cell lung cancer that had spread to the brain.

This rearrangement joins TRBV2 to TRBJ2-1; possibly TRBD1 for D (5 bases). V was clipped by 3 bases and J by 10 bases, with 13 bases between them. The CDR3 covers 13 residues. Per the germline V gene, CDR1 is SNHLY and CDR2 is FYNNEI. CDR3 in amino acids: CASSDVGDWEQFF. DNA of the CDR3: TGTGCCAGCAGTGATGTAGGGGATTGGGAGCAGTTCTTC.

The chain employs TRBV7-6 and TRBJ2-1, with TRBD2 identical over 7 bases. After removal of 5 bases from V and 4 bases from J, the junction contained 5 bases not matched to a gene. This CDR3 is 14 amino acids long. CDR1 and CDR2 from the germline V gene are SGHVS and FNYEAQ. CDR3 sequence (DNA): TGTGCCAGCAGCGCTAGCGGAATATACAATGAGCAGTTCTTC. Its translation: CASSASGIYNEQFF.

The chain links TRBV29-1 to TRBJ1-4, with D unclear. The CDR3 runs to 13 residues. The ends were cut back, 7 bases at V and 4 bases at J, with 13 bases in the middle. Germline values: CDR1 SQVTM, CDR2 ANQGSEA. The CDR3 region has the DNA TGCAGCGCTGTAGGACGTTATAATGAAAAACTGTTTTTT. Protein product: CSAVGRYNEKLFF.

The chain carries TRBV6-4 and TRBJ2-3, with 12 bases fitting TRBD1. Trimming took 8 bases from V and 4 from J; bases not matched to a gene: 1. CDR3 length: 13 residues. Germline V CDR1 and CDR2: MRHNA, SNTAGT. In DNA, the CDR3 is TGTGCCAGCGGGACAGGGGGCGCAGATACGCAGTATTTT. Translation gives CASGTGGADTQYF.

The rearrangement links TRBV7-9 to TRBJ2-5; the D is unclear. Per the germline V gene, CDR1 is SEHNR and CDR2 is FQNEAQ (reference sequence). The CDR3 totals 13 residues. The V and J ends lost 6 bases and 9 bases respectively, with 17 bases between them. The CDR3 sequence: CASSFNRRDAQYF. Here the CDR3 DNA reads TGTGCCAGCAGTTTTAACCGAAGAGATGCCCAGTACTTC.

This clone was seen once. The rearrangement joins TRBV10-3 to TRBJ2-3, with a weak D call TRBD2 (5 bases). CDR1 and CDR2 (germline): ENHRY, SYGVKD. The CDR3 contains 14 residues. Trimming stripped 0 bases from V and 5 bases from J, with 9 bases between. This chain's CDR3 is CAISESDRGDTQYF. In nucleotides, the CDR3 is TGTGCCATCAGTGAGTCGGACCGGGGAGATACGCAGTATTTT.

The gene calls are TRBV4-2 and TRBJ2-6; D call uncertain. V was pared by 5 bases and J by 5 bases, with 22 bases between. The CDR3 spans 18 residues. In germline, CDR1 is LGHNA, CDR2 YNFKEQ. The DNA of the CDR3 is TGTGCCAGCAGCTATCAAGGCAAAGGTTACAGTCGGGCCAACGTCCTGACTTTC. Amino acid sequence: CASSYQGKGYSRANVLTF.

The V and J genes are TRBV2 and TRBJ2-4, with 10 bases that match TRBD2. The germline CDR1 and CDR2 sequences are SNHLY and FYNNEI. The V and J ends lost 6 bases and 0 bases, in that order; junction bases with no gene match: 5. The CDR3 totals 16 residues. The CDR3 here is CASRLAGRLAKNIQYF. CDR3 sequence (DNA): TGTGCCAGCAGACTAGCGGGAAGACTAGCCAAAAACATTCAGTACTTC.

This clone was seen once. V usage is TRBV5-1 and J usage is TRBJ2-2, with a tentative D call TRBD2 (6 bases). The CDR3 contains 15 residues. The germline CDR1 and CDR2 sequences are SGHRS and YFSETQ. Trimming left V 5 bases short and J 1 base short, with 12 bases between. The CDR3 is CASSPSSGNTGELFF. CDR3 in DNA: TGCGCCAGCAGTCCTAGTAGCGGGAACACCGGGGAGCTGTTTTTT.

The chain has TRBV28 and TRBJ1-5, with 8 bases identical to TRBD1. Germline lookup yields CDR1 MDHEN and CDR2 SYDVKM. V lost 2 bases to trimming and J lost 4 bases; unmatched junction nucleotides: 1. The CDR3 covers 14 residues. CDR3 protein: CASSLTGGNQPQHF. CDR3 bases: TGTGCCAGCAGTTTAACAGGGGGAAATCAGCCCCAGCATTTT.

The chain has TRBV6-1 and TRBJ1-2, with a possible D match to TRBD1 (5 bases). The germline gives CDR1 MNHNS, CDR2 SASEGT. Trimming left V 1 base short and J 4 bases short, with 7 bases between. The CDR3 has 13 residues. DNA for the CDR3: TGTGCCAGCAGTGAAGAAGGGACCTATGGCTACACCTTC. As protein: CASSEEGTYGYTF.

The V gene is TRBV19, the J gene TRBJ1-2, with D possibly being TRBD1 (6 bases). The length of the CDR3 is 16 residues. Germline-derived CDR1 and CDR2 are LNHDA and SQIVND (reference sequence). V dropped 4 bases and J dropped 2 bases, with 17 bases sitting between them. CDR3 DNA: TGTGCCAGTAGTAGAGGTCGATCGGACAGCAACTATGGCTACACCTTC. This gives the protein CASSRGRSDSNYGYTF.

The chain combines TRBV7-8 with TRBJ1-5; tentatively, D is TRBD1 (5 bases). V shed 5 bases and J shed 3 bases, with 14 bases lying between them. Germline V CDR1 and CDR2: SGHVS, FQNEAQ. CDR3 length equals 15 residues. The CDR3 is CASSTHQGPNQPQHF. The CDR3 coding sequence is TGTGCCAGCAGCACGCACCAGGGTCCCAATCAGCCCCAGCATTTT.